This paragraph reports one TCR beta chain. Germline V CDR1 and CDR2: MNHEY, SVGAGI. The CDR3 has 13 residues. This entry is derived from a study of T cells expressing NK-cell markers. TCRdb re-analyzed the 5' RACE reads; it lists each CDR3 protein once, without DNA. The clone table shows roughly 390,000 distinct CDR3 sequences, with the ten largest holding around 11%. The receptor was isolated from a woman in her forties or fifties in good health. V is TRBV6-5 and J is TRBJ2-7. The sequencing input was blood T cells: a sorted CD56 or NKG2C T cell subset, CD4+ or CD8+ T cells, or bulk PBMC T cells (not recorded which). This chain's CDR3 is CASSYYRGYEQYF.